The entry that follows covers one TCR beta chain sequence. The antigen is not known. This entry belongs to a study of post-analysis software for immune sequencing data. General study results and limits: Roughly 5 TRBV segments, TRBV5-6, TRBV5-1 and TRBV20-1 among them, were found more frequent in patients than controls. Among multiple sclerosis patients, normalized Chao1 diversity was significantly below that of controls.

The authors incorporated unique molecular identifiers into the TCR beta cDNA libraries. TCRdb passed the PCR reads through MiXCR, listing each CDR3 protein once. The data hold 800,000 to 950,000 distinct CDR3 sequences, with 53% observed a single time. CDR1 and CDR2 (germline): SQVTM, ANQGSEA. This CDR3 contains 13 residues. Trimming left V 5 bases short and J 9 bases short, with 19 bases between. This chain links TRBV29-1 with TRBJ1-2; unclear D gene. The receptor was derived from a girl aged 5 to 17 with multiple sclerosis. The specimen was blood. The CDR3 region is CSVSPKLGFSYTF. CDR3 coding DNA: TGCAGCGTTTCCCCCAAATTGGGATTTAGCTACACCTTC.